The text below deals with one T cell receptor (beta chain). As yet, its antigen is unknown. Repertoires were generated with immunoSEQ multiplex PCR, while TCRdb's copy carries only in-frame clones and drops some. The data contain 80,000 or so clones, roughly nine tenths of them singletons. These data belong to a study of OX40 agonist ivuxolimab in advanced cancers. Whole-study context: Under the entry rules, prior anti-PD-1, anti-PD-L1 or anti-CTLA-4 therapy was allowed, and about 38% had some.

Findings and limits, study-wide: With doses of 0.1 to 3.0 mg/kg, CD4+ and CD8+ blood T cells had undergone clonal expansion by week 6.

This specimen consisted of CD4+ or CD8+ T cells sorted from blood, obtained in a trial of the OX40 agonist ivuxolimab. The TCR was taken from an adult with an advanced solid tumor such as melanoma, head and neck, liver or kidney cancer.

CDR3 sequence: CASSLVLGQQDGYTF. The CDR3 coding sequence is TGTGCCAGCAGCTTGGTCCTGGGCCAGCAGGATGGCTACACCTTC. The chain carries TRBV7-2 and TRBJ1-2; D unresolved. The CDR3 spans 15 residues. In germline, CDR1 is SGHTA, CDR2 FQGNSA. V lost 3 bases and J 6 bases, leaving 17 bases between the germline ends.